The rows below give T cell receptor beta chains drawn from one sample of a study of immune heterogeneity within non-small cell lung tumors. TCRdb re-called the multiplex PCR reads with MiXCR, one entry per CDR3 protein. The sample shows approximately 19,000 distinct CDR3 sequences, 25% to 35% of them seen only once. Sequencing was done on a sample of lung tumor tissue. These receptors were obtained from a man aged 35 to 55 with non-small cell lung cancer. CDR3s leave out the opening cysteine and the closing phenylalanine or tryptophan.

TRBV5-6	TRBJ2-7	ASSLAPGGSYEQY
TRBV12-3/TRBV12-4	TRBJ2-2	ASRTSGETGELF
TRBV28	TRBJ1-5	ASRYLTSQPQH
TRBV20-1	TRBJ2-7	SAYDRGHDEQY
TRBV30	TRBJ2-1	AWRRLSQGNEQF
TRBV7-2	TRBJ1-1	ASSSGLSNTQAF
TRBV7-9	TRBJ1-2	ASSLEGQRNGYT
TRBV15	TRBJ1-2	ATSRDGLQSVSYT
TRBV5-1	TRBJ2-1	ASSFNVDRGSNEQF
TRBV4-1	TRBJ2-7	ASSQVGAVVYEQY
TRBV20-1	TRBJ2-1	SARPGLATPHEQF
TRBV7-9	TRBJ2-1	ASSMHPGIRDFTDNEQF
TRBV11-3	TRBJ2-3	ASSTGAGTDTQY
TRBV20-1	TRBJ1-6	SAPHRGLRNSPLH
TRBV11-3	TRBJ2-7	ASLGGNEQY
TRBV29-1	TRBJ1-1	SIGTVNTEAF
TRBV7-6	TRBJ1-3	ASSLVTVSGNTIY
TRBV28	TRBJ2-6	ASGPPDRAGANVLT
TRBV6-1	TRBJ1-2	ASSSDSIPLYT
TRBV7-8	TRBJ1-4	ASSLTKTAAFEKLF
TRBV24-1	TRBJ1-1	ATSERGKLGTEAF
TRBV11-1	TRBJ2-1	ASSPPGGRAS
TRBV11-3	TRBJ2-1	ASSPQGALSYNEQF
TRBV5-1	TRBJ2-2	ASSPSGKNTGELF
TRBV11-2	TRBJ1-3	ASRYQGSGNTIY
TRBV4-3	TRBJ2-1	ASSQDPSGRVNEQF
TRBV24-1	TRBJ2-7	ATSDRDRGYEQY
TRBV7-2	TRBJ1-4	ASSLPGQGNEKLF
TRBV18	TRBJ2-3	ASSPRTSSADTQY
TRBV5-4	TRBJ2-1	ASSLMGQGASNEQF
TRBV6-2/TRBV6-3	TRBJ1-2	ASIQEEARQGYGYT
TRBV20-1	TRBJ2-2	SARDPRQGAGTGELF
TRBV10-2	TRBJ1-1	ASRTMNTEAF
TRBV20-1	TRBJ2-5	SASPSRVPQTQY
TRBV20-1	TRBJ1-4	SAPTLRGSNEKLF
TRBV18	TRBJ2-2	ASSPRLAGAGNTGELF
TRBV19	TRBJ2-5	ASSMRDSQETQY
TRBV6-2/TRBV6-3	TRBJ2-5	ASSWVLAGRGQETQY
TRBV6-2/TRBV6-3	TRBJ2-3	ASSFWTGKTGTSTDTQY
TRBV29-1	TRBJ1-1	SGVQGESF
TRBV10-3	TRBJ1-1	AISPRQGETEAF
TRBV20-1	TRBJ2-2	SARKSGRAGRGGELF
TRBV29-1	TRBJ2-3	SVSSTSGNTGTQY
TRBV6-1	TRBJ1-6	AINRDPRRYNSPLH
TRBV10-3	TRBJ2-2	AIRGTGSDTGELF
TRBV6-2/TRBV6-3	TRBJ2-1	ASSPGGSPYNEQF
TRBV20-1	TRBJ2-2	SARDRWKELAGTGELF
TRBV4-3	TRBJ1-5	ASSQEVGTPNQPQH
TRBV3-1	TRBJ1-3	ASSRKGGGNTIY
TRBV4-1	TRBJ2-4	ASSHRLARENIQY
TRBV19	TRBJ2-3	ASRPRLSGTSTDTQY
TRBV6-5	TRBJ2-7	ASSYSGSSSSYEQY
TRBV6-1	TRBJ1-4	ASRRTGANEKLF
TRBV19	TRBJ1-1	ASSIVADRDTEAF
TRBV24-1	TRBJ1-2	ATYPEGTNYGYT
TRBV6-1	TRBJ1-5	ASRQGAWGNQPQH
TRBV19	TRBJ1-5	ASSMARTQPQH
TRBV7-2	TRBJ2-7	ASSPSPSTYEQY
TRBV24-1	TRBJ1-5	ATSDSGRPQH